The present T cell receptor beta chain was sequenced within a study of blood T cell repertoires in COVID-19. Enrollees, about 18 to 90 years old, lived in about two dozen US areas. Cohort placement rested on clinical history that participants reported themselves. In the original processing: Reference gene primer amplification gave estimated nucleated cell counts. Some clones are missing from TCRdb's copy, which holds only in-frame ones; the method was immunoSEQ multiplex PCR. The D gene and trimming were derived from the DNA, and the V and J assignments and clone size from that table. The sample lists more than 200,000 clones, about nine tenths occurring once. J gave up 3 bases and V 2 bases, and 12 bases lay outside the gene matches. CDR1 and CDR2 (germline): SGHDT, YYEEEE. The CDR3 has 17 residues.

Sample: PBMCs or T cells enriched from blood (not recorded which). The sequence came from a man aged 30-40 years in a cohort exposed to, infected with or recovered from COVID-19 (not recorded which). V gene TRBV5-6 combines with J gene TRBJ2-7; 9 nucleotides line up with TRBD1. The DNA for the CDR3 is TGTGCCAGCAGCTTTAGTTCCGGGGTGGACAGGGGCTACGAGCAGTACTTC. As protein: CASSFSSGVDRGYEQYF.